This paragraph reports one T cell receptor beta chain. Germline V gene lookup returns CDR1 SQVTM and CDR2 ANQGSEA. The trim removed 7 bases at V and 6 bases at J, leaving 2 bases unmatched. The CDR3 extends over 11 amino acids. Assay: immunoSEQ multiplex PCR; the TCRdb copy retains only in-frame clones and omits some. The repertoire holds approximately 660,000 clones, with around nine tenths as singletons. This specimen comes from a study of shared T cell receptors in the human thymus. These sequences were also reported in another study, on human thymus T cells. That work adds: Resections from corrective heart surgery supplied the thymus tissue. Biased V and J segment usage appeared in thymus and peripheral blood. Related studies noted strongly shared thymic repertoires across unrelated people.

The chain is built from TRBV29-1 and TRBJ2-2; the match to TRBD1 covers 7 bases. The sequence came from a boy in the first two years of life with a congenital heart defect. Sequencing was carried out using thymocytes. CDR3 loop: CSGQGPGELFF. In DNA, the CDR3 is TGCAGCGGACAGGGCCCCGGGGAGCTGTTTTTT.